This is a list of T cell receptor beta chains from one sample in a study of persistence of HIV-infected CD4 T cells. These receptors' targets are unknown. Produced via immunoSEQ multiplex PCR; TCRdb's table is partial and in-frame only. This sample has some 21,000 clones, with 75% to 80% found just once. The sample here was CD4+ T cells sorted from PBMCs after approximately 19-hour stimulation, taken from a patient who received antiretroviral therapy. The receptors here all came from an adult man with HIV who was CMV-seropositive. The CDR3 runs from the conserved cysteine through the conserved F or W. The order of the fields is clone size, J gene, V gene, D gene, CDR3 protein, CDR3 DNA. A D gene is named only where the DNA matches it firmly. Clone size is given for some rows only: seen once, a few or many times, or a class if the clone is expanded.

>-|TRBJ2-7|TRBV29-1|-
CSVVTEAYEQYF
TGCAGCGTTGTAACGGAGGCCTACGAGCAGTACTTC
>few|TRBJ2-2|TRBV5-4|-
CASSLKDVTGELFF
TGTGCCAGCAGCTTAAAGGATGTAACCGGGGAGCTGTTTTTT
>-|TRBJ2-7|TRBV5-1|-
CASSSTEAYEQYF
TGCGCCAGCAGCTCCACGGAGGCCTACGAGCAGTACTTC
>medium-sized|TRBJ2-1|TRBV4-2|TRBD1
CASSQGQGALNEQFF
TGTGCCAGCAGCCAAGGACAGGGGGCGCTGAATGAGCAGTTCTTC
>-|TRBJ1-5|TRBV6-6|-
CASSYATGNQPQHF
TGTGCCAGCAGTTACGCGACAGGCAATCAGCCCCAGCATTTT
>-|TRBJ2-5|TRBV7-9|TRBD1
CASSRGQNQETQYF
TGTGCCAGCAGCAGGGGACAGAACCAAGAGACCCAGTACTTC
>-|TRBJ1-1|TRBV6-1|-
CASSEAVRSEAFF
TGTGCCAGCAGTGAAGCGGTGAGGTCGGAAGCTTTCTTT
>-|TRBJ1-6|TRBV19|-
CASSLTGTNSPLHF
TGTGCCAGTAGCCTCACAGGGACCAATTCACCCCTCCACTTT
>-|TRBJ2-3|TRBV27|TRBD1
CASSLGQGTDTQYF
TGTGCCAGCAGTTTAGGACAGGGCACAGATACGCAGTATTTT
>-|TRBJ1-6|TRBV28|TRBD1
CASSSPGQVDSPLHF
TGTGCCAGCAGCAGTCCGGGACAGGTCGATTCACCCCTCCACTTT
>few|TRBJ1-2|TRBV24-1|-
CATAGPPGDGYTF
TGTGCCACCGCCGGGCCGCCGGGAGATGGCTACACCTTC
>-|TRBJ2-2|TRBV18|TRBD1
CASSPPNRGLAGELFF
TGTGCCAGCTCACCACCGAACAGGGGGCTGGCCGGGGAGCTGTTTTTT
>once|TRBJ1-1|TRBV14|-
CASSYPGMNTEAFF
TGTGCCAGCAGCTATCCAGGGATGAACACTGAAGCTTTCTTT
>once|TRBJ2-2|TRBV4-2|-
CASSQDTGTNTGELFF
TGTGCCAGCAGCCAAGATACAGGGACGAACACCGGGGAGCTGTTTTTT
>-|TRBJ1-2|TRBV30|-
CAWRDPPGYGYTF
TGTGCCTGGAGAGACCCCCCCGGGTATGGCTACACCTTC
>-|TRBJ2-3|TRBV7-2|TRBD2
CASSISGGPTDTQYF
TGTGCCAGCAGCATTAGCGGGGGCCCCACAGATACGCAGTATTTT
>-|TRBJ1-3|TRBV19|-
CASSIQAASGNTIYF
TGTGCCAGTAGTATACAGGCGGCCTCTGGAAACACCATATATTTT
>-|TRBJ1-6|TRBV27|-
CASRSLRDNSPLHF
TGTGCCAGCAGGTCGCTCCGCGATAATTCACCCCTCCACTTT
>-|TRBJ1-5|TRBV3-1/TRBV3-2|-
CASSPQGQPQHF
TGTGCCAGCAGCCCACAAGGTCAGCCCCAGCATTTT
>-|TRBJ2-7|TRBV18|-
CASSPRDTLTYEQYF
TGTGCCAGCTCACCACGGGACACCCTTACCTACGAGCAGTACTTC
>-|TRBJ2-3|TRBV7-8|TRBD2
CASSSTLLAGASTDTQYF
TGTGCCAGCAGCTCGACCCTTCTAGCGGGTGCTAGCACAGATACGCAGTATTTT
>-|TRBJ1-5|TRBV19|-
CASSSWADNQPQHF
TGTGCCAGTTCTTCCTGGGCCGACAATCAGCCCCAGCATTTT
>-|TRBJ1-2|TRBV3-1/TRBV3-2|-
CASSQVRNRRYGYTF
TGTGCCAGCAGCCAAGTGAGGAACCGCCGCTATGGCTACACCTTC
>-|TRBJ1-4|TRBV27|TRBD1
CASKRTGAEKLFF
TGTGCCAGCAAGCGGACAGGAGCCGAAAAACTGTTTTTT
>-|TRBJ2-3|TRBV7-9|TRBD2
CASSLGTSGATDTQYF
TGTGCCAGCAGCCTCGGGACTAGCGGGGCCACAGATACGCAGTATTTT
>once|TRBJ2-7|TRBV7-9|-
CASSLGSRYEQYF
TGTGCCAGCAGCTTAGGAAGCCGCTATGAGCAGTACTTC
>-|TRBJ1-2|TRBV5-6|TRBD1
CASNPVDQGANYGYTF
TGTGCCAGCAACCCCGTTGACCAGGGGGCCAACTATGGCTACACCTTC